This T cell receptor beta chain was captured in a study of early T cells in non-severe SARS-CoV-2 infection. Study background: Sequencing input comprised bulk RNA from unsorted whole blood; chain pairing was not available.

This clonotype appeared many times. Its antigen is not known. CDR3 length: 14 residues. Trimming stripped 3 bases from V and 3 bases from J, with 12 bases between. Germline V gene lookup returns CDR1 DFQATT and CDR2 SNEGSKA (reference sequence). General study points: VDJdb-based annotation leaned toward anti-spike CD8 responses and missed private and CD4 specificities.

Individual cDNA molecules each received unique molecular identifiers attached to them. Each CDR3 protein gets one entry after TCRdb re-called the 5' RACE reads with MiXCR. This sample yields about 76,000 distinct CDR3 sequences, of which about 11% are seen a single time; 4% to 5% belongs to the top ten. The TCR sequence derives from an adult who was a healthcare worker with PCR-confirmed SARS-CoV-2 infection or an uninfected control (not recorded which). This rearrangement joins TRBV20-1 to TRBJ2-1; D is perhaps TRBD1 (5 bases). Sequenced: whole blood. The CDR3 loop is CSASDSSFYNEQFF. CDR3 DNA sequence: TGCAGTGCTAGTGACAGTAGCTTCTACAATGAGCAGTTCTTC.